This T cell receptor (beta chain) appears in the sequencing data of a study of OX40 agonist ivuxolimab in advanced cancers. The wider study: Eligibility admitted prior anti-PD-1, anti-PD-L1 or anti-CTLA-4 therapy; 30% to 40% had some.

Assay: immunoSEQ multiplex PCR; the TCRdb copy retains only in-frame clones and omits some. The table includes tens of thousands of clones, approximately 83% detected once. The CDR3 covers 12 residues. Per germline, CDR1 SQVTM and CDR2 ANQGSEA. Trimming cost V 4 bases and J 9 bases, with 15 bases left between them. Study-level findings and limits: The CD4+ and CD8+ T cells in the blood had expanded clonally by week 6 at 0.1 to 3.0 mg/kg. In a subset of nonresponders, normalized T-cell clonal expansion was also low.

This clone was observed a handful of times. Antigen: not known. Sampled blood was obtained at baseline, cycle 4 day 1, and cycle 7 day 1. This receptor was obtained from an adult with an advanced solid tumor such as melanoma, head and neck, liver or kidney cancer. The chain couples TRBV29-1 to TRBJ1-2; D remains unclear. This sample comprised CD4+ or CD8+ T cells sorted from blood, obtained in a trial of the OX40 agonist ivuxolimab. CDR3 protein: CSVAPGVGSYTF. In DNA, the CDR3 is TGCAGCGTTGCGCCCGGGGTCGGTAGCTACACCTTC. The full variable domain, rest sourced from reference TRBV29-1 and TRBJ1-2, is SAVISQKPSRDICQRGTSLTIQCQVDSQVTMMFWYRQQPGQSLTLIATANQGSEATYESGFVIDKFPISRPNLTFSTLTVSNMSPEDSSIYLCSVAPGVGSYTFGSGTRLTVV.